This T cell receptor beta chain was captured in a study of lymphopenia after photon versus proton radiotherapy. Germline CDR1 is LNHNV and CDR2 is YYDKDF (reference sequence). This CDR3 contains 12 residues. Trimming took 7 bases from V and 10 from J, leaving 14 bases between them. Comments on this clone: Its antigen is still unknown.

Method: immunoSEQ multiplex PCR; TCRdb's copy keeps in-frame clones and lacks some. Among around 20,000 clones listed, about 85% were seen once. Points from the study as a whole: Under photons, naive T cells and diversity fell while effector/memory populations rose. A bigger post-nadir fall in TCR diversity correlated inversely with survival time in deceased patients.

This TCR came from an older man with pancreatic cancer. Sample: peripheral blood, taken from a patient treated with proton-based radiotherapy. This chain uses TRBV15 with TRBJ2-1; TRBD1 is a possible D gene (7 bases). The DNA of the CDR3 is TGTGCCACCAATACCAGGGGGAGGGAGCAGTTCTTC. Translation gives CATNTRGREQFF.